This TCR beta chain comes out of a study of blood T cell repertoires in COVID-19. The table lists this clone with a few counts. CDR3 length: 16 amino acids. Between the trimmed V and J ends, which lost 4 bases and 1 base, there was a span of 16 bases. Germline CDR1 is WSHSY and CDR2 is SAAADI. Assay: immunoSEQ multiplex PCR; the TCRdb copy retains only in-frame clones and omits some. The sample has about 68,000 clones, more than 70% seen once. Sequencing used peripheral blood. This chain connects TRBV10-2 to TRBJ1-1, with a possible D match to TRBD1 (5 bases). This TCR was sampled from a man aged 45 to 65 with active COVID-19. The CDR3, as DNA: TGCGCCAGCAGTGGACAGCTCTTCCTTAGGAACACTGAAGCTTTCTTT. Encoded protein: CASSGQLFLRNTEAFF.